This entry describes one T cell receptor beta chain. The sample comes from a study of cytomegalovirus exposure and HLA in healthy donors. The length of the CDR3 is 15 residues. From germline, CDR1 is SQVTM and CDR2 ANQGSEA. V lost 4 bases to trimming and J lost 5 bases; unmatched junction nucleotides: 13. The PCR made use of 60 Vbeta and 13 Jbeta primers. Clones were sequenced by immunoSEQ multiplex PCR, and TCRdb holds only the in-frame ones, with some missing. Of 75,000 to 90,000 clones in the sample, more than 50% are singletons; the top ten hold over 14%. Sequences were obtained from PBMCs. The chain combines TRBV29-1 with TRBJ1-1; 7 nucleotides match TRBD1. This sequence was found in a woman between 35 and 50 years old in good health and CMV-seropositive. In DNA form, the CDR3 reads TGCAGCGTTGGAGGCGGTACAGGGGCTGATACTGAAGCTTTCTTT. Amino acid sequence: CSVGGGTGADTEAFF.